This TCR beta chain was profiled in a study of OX40 agonist ivuxolimab in advanced cancers. Regarding the complete study: Ivuxolimab, which targeted the costimulatory receptor OX40 (CD134), was an agonistic, fully human IgG2 monoclonal antibody. Intravenous ivuxolimab was administered to patients every 2 weeks at six dose levels: 0.01, 0.1, 0.3, 1.5, 3 and 10 mg/kg. Among the roughly 50 dose-escalation patients, 19 had hepatocellular carcinoma, roughly 15 melanoma, 9 renal cell carcinoma and 9 head and neck cancer. In the dose-escalation cohort, approximately 82% of patients were male, and the mean age was around 65 years with a range of roughly 23 to 79. Patients were allowed to have had prior anti-PD-1, anti-PD-L1 or anti-CTLA-4 therapy, and 40% to 45% of the dose-escalation patients had been treated with checkpoint inhibitors. Three dose-escalation patients achieved partial responses, one with hepatocellular carcinoma and two with cutaneous melanoma. The purpose of peripheral TCRbeta sequencing was to test whether ivuxolimab changed TCR sequence diversity and led to clonal T-cell expansion. The paper reports the monotherapy dose-escalation portion (N of about 47 patients) of the phase I ivuxolimab trial. The investigation overall reported the following: Which antigens the clonally expanded peripheral T cells were specific for was not determined. In the 0.1-3.0 mg/kg groups, partial responders were among the patients with the lowest normalized peripheral clonal expansion, particularly in CD8+ T cells. Low levels of normalized T-cell clonal expansion were also seen in some nonresponding patients. After ivuxolimab, expanded clones were on average more numerous among CD8+ T cells than among CD4+ T cells. At doses of 0.1 to 3.0 mg/kg, clonal expansion of both CD4+ and CD8+ blood T cells was observed from baseline to week 6.

Points on this clone: The specificity of this receptor is unknown. Base qualities are missing; no much larger clone stands one base away.

The CDR3 sequence holds 15 residues, the cysteine and phenylalanine included. Only the CDR3 part of the read is kept: 45 bases, read in frame from the first base. CDR1 and CDR2 (LNHNV, YYDKDF) derive from the germline V gene (reference sequence). Deletion took 0 bases off V and 2 bases off J, with a span of 10 bases between the germline ends. For sequencing of the TCRbeta CDR3 region, genomic DNA was extracted from the sorted cells. The immunoSEQ Assay was used to sequence the TCRbeta CDR3 regions. TCRdb took this table from immuneACCESS and kept in-frame rearrangements with V and J called. Such tables lack part of the clones; where checked against another copy, unresolved V genes explain under half of the gap, and the rest is unexplained. The sample table records 80,000 or so clones; over 80% of these occur just once. Clones ranked in the top ten supply 0.25% to 0.35% of the sample. The trial excluded patients who had a history of autoimmune disease or were on systemic immunosuppression. Peripheral blood for TCR sequencing was drawn from every dose cohort at baseline, at cycle 4 day 1 and at cycle 7 day 1. The samples were drawn from a first-in-human, open-label, multicenter phase I dose-escalation trial of ivuxolimab. Adults with locally advanced or metastatic melanoma, renal cell, hepatocellular, or head and neck squamous cell carcinoma were enrolled in the trial. Before TCR sequencing, CD4+ T cells and CD8+ T cells from peripheral blood were sorted into separate populations.

The receptor was isolated from an adult with an advanced solid tumor such as melanoma, head and neck, liver or kidney cancer. This sample comprised CD4+ or CD8+ T cells sorted from blood, obtained in a trial of the OX40 agonist ivuxolimab. The chain is assembled from TRBV15 and TRBJ1-2; the D region possibly corresponds to TRBD1 (5 bases align). The CDR3 reads as follows: CATSREISGNYGYTF. The DNA reads TGTGCCACCAGCAGAGAGATCTCAGGGAACTATGGCTACACCTTC.